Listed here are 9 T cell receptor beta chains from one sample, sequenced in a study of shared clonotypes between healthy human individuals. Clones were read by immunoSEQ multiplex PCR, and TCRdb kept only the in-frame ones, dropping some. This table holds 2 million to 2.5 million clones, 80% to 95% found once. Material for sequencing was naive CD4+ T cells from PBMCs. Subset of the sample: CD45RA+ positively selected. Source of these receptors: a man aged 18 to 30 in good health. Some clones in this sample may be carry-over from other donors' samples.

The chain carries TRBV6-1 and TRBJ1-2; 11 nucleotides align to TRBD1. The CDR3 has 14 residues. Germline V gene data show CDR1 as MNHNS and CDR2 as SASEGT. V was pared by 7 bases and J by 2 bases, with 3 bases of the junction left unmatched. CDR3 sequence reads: CASTRDRGNYGYTF. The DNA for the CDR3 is TGTGCCAGCACCCGGGACAGGGGGAACTATGGCTACACCTTC.

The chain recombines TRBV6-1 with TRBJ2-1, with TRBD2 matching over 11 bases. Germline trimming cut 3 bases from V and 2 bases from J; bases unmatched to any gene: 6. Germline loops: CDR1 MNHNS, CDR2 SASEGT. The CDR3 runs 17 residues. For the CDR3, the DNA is TGTGCCAGCAGTGACCCATCGGGACTAGCGGCCTACAATGAGCAGTTCTTC. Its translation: CASSDPSGLAAYNEQFF.

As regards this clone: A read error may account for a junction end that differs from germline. CDR3 in amino acids: CTSSFLEGDEQYF. In DNA form, the CDR3 reads TGTACCAGCAGTTTCCTCGAAGGGGACGAGCAGTACTTC. The rearrangement joins TRBV27 to TRBJ2-7, with TRBD1 as a possible D gene (5 bases). The CDR3 totals 13 residues. Per the germline V gene, CDR1 is MNHEY and CDR2 is SMNVEV (reference sequence).

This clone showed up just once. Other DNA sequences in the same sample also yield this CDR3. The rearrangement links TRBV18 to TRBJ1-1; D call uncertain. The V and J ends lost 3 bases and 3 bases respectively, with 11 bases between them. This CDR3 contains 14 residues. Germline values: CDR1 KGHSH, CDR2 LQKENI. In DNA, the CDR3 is TGTGCCAGCTCACCTACAAGAGGTGACACTGAAGCTTTCTTT. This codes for CASSPTRGDTEAFF. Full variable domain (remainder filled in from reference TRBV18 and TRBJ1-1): NAGVMQNPRHLVRRRGQEARLRCSPMKGHSHVYWYRQLPEEGLKFMVYLQKENIIDESGMPKERFSAEFPKEGPSILRIQQVVRGDSAAYFCASSPTRGDTEAFFGQGTRLTVV.

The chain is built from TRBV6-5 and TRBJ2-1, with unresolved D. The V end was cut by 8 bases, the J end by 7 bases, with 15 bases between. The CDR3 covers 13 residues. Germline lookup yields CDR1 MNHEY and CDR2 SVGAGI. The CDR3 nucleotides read TGTGCCAGCTGGGCCGACATTAGGAATGAGCAGTTCTTC. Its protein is CASWADIRNEQFF.

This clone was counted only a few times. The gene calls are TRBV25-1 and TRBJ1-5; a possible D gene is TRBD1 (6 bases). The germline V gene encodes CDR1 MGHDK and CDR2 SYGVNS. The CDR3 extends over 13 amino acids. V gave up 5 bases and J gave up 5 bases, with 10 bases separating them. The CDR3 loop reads CASSRGAYQPQHF. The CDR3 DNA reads TGTGCCAGCAGTAGGGGGGCGTATCAGCCCCAGCATTTT.

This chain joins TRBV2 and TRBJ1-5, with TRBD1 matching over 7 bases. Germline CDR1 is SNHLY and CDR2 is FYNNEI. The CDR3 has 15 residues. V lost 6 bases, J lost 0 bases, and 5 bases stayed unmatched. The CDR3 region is CASRTGFSSNQPQHF. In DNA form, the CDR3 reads TGTGCCAGCAGGACAGGGTTTAGTAGCAATCAGCCCCAGCATTTT.

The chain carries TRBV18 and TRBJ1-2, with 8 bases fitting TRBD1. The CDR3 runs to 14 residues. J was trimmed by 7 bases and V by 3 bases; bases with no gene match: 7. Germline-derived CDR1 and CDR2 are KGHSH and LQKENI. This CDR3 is CASSPLDREAGYTF. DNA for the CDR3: TGTGCCAGCTCACCCTTGGACAGGGAGGCTGGCTACACCTTC.

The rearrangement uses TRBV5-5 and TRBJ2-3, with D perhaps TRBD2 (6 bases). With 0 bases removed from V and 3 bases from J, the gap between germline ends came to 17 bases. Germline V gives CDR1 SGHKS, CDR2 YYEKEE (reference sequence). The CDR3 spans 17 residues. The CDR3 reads CASSLVVVGGWTDTQYF. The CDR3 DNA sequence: TGTGCCAGCAGCTTGGTTGTCGTGGGAGGCTGGACAGATACGCAGTATTTT.